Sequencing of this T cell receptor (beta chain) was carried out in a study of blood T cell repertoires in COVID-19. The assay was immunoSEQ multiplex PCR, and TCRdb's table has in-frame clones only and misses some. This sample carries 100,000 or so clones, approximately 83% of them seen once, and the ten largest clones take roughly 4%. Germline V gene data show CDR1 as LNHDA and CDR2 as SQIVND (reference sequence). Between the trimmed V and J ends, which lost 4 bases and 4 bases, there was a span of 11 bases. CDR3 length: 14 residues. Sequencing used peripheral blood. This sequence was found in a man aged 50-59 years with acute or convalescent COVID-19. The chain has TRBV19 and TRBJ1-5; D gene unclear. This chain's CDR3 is CASSTTPVNQPQHF. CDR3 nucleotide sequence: TGTGCCAGTAGTACTACCCCCGTTAATCAGCCCCAGCATTTT.